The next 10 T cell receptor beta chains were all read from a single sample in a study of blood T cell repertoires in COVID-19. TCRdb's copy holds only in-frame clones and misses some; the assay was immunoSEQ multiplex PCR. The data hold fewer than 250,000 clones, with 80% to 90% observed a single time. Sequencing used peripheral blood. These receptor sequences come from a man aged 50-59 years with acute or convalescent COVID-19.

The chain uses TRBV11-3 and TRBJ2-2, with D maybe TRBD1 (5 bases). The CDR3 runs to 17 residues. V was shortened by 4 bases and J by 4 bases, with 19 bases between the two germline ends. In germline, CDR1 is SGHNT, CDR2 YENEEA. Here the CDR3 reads CASSSYVLGDLTGELFF. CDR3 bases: TGTGCCAGCAGCTCTTATGTTTTAGGGGATCTCACCGGGGAGCTGTTTTTT.

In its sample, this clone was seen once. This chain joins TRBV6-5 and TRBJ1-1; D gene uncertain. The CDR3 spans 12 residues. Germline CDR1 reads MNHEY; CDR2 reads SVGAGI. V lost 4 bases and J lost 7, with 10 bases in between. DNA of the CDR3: TGTGCCAGCAGTTCCCCTGTTAATGAAGCTTTCTTT. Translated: CASSSPVNEAFF.

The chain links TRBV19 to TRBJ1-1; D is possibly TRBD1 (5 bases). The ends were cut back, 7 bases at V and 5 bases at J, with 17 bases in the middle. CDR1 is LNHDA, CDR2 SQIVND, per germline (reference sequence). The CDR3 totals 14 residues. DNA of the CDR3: TGTGCCAGTACCCTTCGGGGGTTTGATACTGAAGCTTTCTTT. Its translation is CASTLRGFDTEAFF.

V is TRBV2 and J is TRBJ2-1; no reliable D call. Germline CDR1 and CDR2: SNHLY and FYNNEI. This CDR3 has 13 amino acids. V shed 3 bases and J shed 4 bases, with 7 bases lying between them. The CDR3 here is CASSDRFYNEQFF. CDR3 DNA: TGTGCCAGCAGTGACAGGTTTTACAATGAGCAGTTCTTC.

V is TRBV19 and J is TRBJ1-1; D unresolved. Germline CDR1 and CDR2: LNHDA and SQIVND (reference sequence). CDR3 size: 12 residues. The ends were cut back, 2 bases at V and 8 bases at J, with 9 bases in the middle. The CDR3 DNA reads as TGTGCCAGTAGTATAATCGGCAGGGAAGCTTTCTTT. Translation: CASSIIGREAFF.

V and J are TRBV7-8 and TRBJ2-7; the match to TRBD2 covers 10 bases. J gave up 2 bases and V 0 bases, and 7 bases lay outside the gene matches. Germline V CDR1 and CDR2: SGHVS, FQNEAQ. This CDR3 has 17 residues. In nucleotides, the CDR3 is TGTGCCAGCAGCTTAGCTCCCGCTAGCGGGAGAACCTACGAGCAGTACTTC. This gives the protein CASSLAPASGRTYEQYF.

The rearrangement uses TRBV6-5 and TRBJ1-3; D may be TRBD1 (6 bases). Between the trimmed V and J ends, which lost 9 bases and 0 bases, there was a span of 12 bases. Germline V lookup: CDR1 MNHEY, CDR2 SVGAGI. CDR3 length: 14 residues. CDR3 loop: CASLQGRSGNTIYF. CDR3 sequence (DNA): TGTGCCAGTCTACAGGGACGCTCTGGAAACACCATATATTTT.

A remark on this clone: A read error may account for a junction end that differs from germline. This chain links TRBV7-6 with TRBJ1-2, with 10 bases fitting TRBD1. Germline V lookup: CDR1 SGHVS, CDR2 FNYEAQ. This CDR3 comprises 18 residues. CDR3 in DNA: TGTGCCAGCAGCTTAGGCGCCGCGGGGGGACAGGGGAACTCTGGCTACACCTTC. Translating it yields CASSLGAAGGQGNSGYTF.

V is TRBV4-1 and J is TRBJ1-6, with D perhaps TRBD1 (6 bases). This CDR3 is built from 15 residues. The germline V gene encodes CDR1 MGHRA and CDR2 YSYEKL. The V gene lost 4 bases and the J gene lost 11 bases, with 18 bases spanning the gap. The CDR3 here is CASSRKGGTDTPLHF. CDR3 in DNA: TGCGCCAGCAGCCGCAAGGGGGGGACGGATACACCCCTCCACTTT.

CDR3 nucleotides: TGTGCCAGTAGACGTCAGGAGAACACTGAAGCTTTCTTT. Amino acids: CASRRQENTEAFF. V is TRBV19 and J is TRBJ1-1; D remains unclear. The CDR3 spans 13 residues. CDR1 is LNHDA, CDR2 SQIVND, per germline (reference sequence). The germline V and J ends were trimmed by 6 bases and 1 base, with 9 bases remaining between them.